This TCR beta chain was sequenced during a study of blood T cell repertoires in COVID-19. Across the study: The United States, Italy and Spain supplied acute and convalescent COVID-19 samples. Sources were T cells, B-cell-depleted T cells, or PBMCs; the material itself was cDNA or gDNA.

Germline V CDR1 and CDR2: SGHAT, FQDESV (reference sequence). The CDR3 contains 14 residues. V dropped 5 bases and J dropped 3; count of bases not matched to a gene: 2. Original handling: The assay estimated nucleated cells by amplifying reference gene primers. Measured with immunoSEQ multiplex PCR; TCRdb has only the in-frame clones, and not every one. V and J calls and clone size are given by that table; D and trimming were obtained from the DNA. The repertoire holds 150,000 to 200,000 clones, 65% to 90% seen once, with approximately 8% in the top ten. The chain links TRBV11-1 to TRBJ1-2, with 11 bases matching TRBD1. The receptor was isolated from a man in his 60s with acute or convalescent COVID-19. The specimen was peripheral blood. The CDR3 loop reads CASSPGQGDYGYTF. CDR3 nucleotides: TGTGCCAGCAGCCCGGGACAGGGGGACTATGGCTACACCTTC.